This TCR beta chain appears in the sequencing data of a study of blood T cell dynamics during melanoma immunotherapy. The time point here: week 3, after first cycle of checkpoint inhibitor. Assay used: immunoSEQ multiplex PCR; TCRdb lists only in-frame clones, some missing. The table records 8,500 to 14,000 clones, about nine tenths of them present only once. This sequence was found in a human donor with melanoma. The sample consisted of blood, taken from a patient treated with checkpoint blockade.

CDR3 coding DNA: TGTGCCAGCAGCTTAGCCCTAGCGGGAGACACCGGGGAGCTGTTTTTT. This encodes CASSLALAGDTGELFF. V usage is TRBV7-2 and J usage is TRBJ2-2; 10 bases map to TRBD2. There are 16 residues in the CDR3. Trimming took 0 bases from V and 3 from J; bases not matched to a gene: 1. Per germline, CDR1 SGHTA and CDR2 FQGNSA.